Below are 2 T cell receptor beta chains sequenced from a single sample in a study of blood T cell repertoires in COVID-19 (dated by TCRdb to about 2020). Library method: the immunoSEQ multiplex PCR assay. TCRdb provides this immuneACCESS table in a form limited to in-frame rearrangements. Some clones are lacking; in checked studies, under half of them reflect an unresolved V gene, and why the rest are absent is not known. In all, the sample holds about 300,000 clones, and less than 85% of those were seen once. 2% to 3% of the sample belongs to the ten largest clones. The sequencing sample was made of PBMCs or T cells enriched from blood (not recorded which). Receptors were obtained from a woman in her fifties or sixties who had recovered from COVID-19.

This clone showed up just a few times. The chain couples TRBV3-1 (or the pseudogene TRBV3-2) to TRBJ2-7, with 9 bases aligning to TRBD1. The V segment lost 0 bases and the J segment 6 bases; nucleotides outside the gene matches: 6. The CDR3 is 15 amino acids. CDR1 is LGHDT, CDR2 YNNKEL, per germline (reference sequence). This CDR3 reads CASSQDRDRAGEQYF. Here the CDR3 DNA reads TGTGCCAGCAGCCAAGATCGGGACAGGGCGGGCGAGCAGTACTTC.

The CDR3 is CASSLGLAGGRGETQYF. CDR3 DNA: TGTGCCAGCAGCTTAGGACTAGCGGGGGGACGGGGGGAGACCCAGTACTTC. The chain couples TRBV7-2 to TRBJ2-5; 13 positions agree with TRBD2. Germline V CDR1 and CDR2: SGHTA, FQGNSA. V was pared by 1 base and J by 5 bases, with 7 bases of the junction left unmatched. The CDR3 covers 17 residues. Complete variable domain (other parts from reference TRBV7-2 and TRBJ2-5): GAGVSQSPSNKVTEKGKDVELRCDPISGHTALYWYRQSLGQGLEFLIYFQGNSAPDKSGLPSDRFSAERTGGSVSTLTIQRTQQEDSAVYLCASSLGLAGGRGETQYFGPGTRLLVL.